The 23 T cell receptor beta chains below were found in one sample sequenced in a study of T cells in Graves' hyperthyroidism and ophthalmopathy (dated 2019 in TCRdb). The protocol used for the library was multiplex PCR. This sample was sequenced with an Illumina HiSeq 2000. Amplification of TCR beta CDR3 regions was carried out from RNA transcripts. The TCR CDR3 was subjected to a first round of RT-PCR using the HTBI primer set and the Qiagen OneStep RT-PCR kit. The raw public reads went through TCRdb reprocessing: fastp at Q25, MiXCR clone calling, in-frame beta chains kept. Each entry is one CDR3 protein sequence, shown with its most common DNA and genes. The sample includes some 740,000 distinct CDR3 sequences, with 14% observed a single time. The ten largest clones represent 10% to 13% of the sample. Sequencing was done on a sample of blood. Source of these receptors: a woman between 18 and 29 years old with Graves' hyperthyroidism.

Concerning this clonotype: A read error may be the cause here, since a much bigger clone is one base away. The conserved phenylalanine or tryptophan normally closing the CDR3 is absent here, so this likely arose from a read error. The rearrangement joins TRBV11-2 to TRBJ2-7; D call uncertain. The CDR3 has 15 residues. In germline, CDR1 is SGHAT, CDR2 FQNNGV. CDR3 amino acids: CASSLDPGGTYEQYL. The CDR3 DNA follows: TGTGCCAGCAGCCTAGATCCAGGCGGCACTTACGAGCAGTACCTC.

This clonotype was picked up many times. The rearrangement joins TRBV19 to TRBJ1-1; D may be TRBD1 (5 bases). CDR1 LNHDA and CDR2 SQIVND come from the germline V gene (reference sequence). V lost 5 bases and J lost 4, with 17 bases in between. The length of the CDR3 is 15 residues. The CDR3 nucleotides are TGTGCCAGTAGTTTGTTTTCAGGGTTGGTCACTGAAGCTTTCTTT. The encoded protein is CASSLFSGLVTEAFF.

This clonotype has more than one count but fewer than ten. The chain recombines TRBV19 with TRBJ2-5; TRBD2 might be the D (6 bases). CDR1 is LNHDA, CDR2 SQIVND, per germline (reference sequence). This CDR3 region has 14 residues. Deletions cut 3 bases from V and 1 base from J, with 9 bases between. The DNA of the CDR3 is TGTGCCAGTAGTATTGCGGGGCCCCAAGAGACCCAGTACTTC. The encoded protein is CASSIAGPQETQYF.

The CDR3, as DNA: TGTGCCTGGGACCAACTATATGGCTACACCTTC. It is translated as CAWDQLYGYTF. J is TRBJ1-2 and V is TRBV30; D unclear. The germline gives CDR1 GTSNPN, CDR2 SVGIG (reference sequence). Trimming removed 5 bases at V and 5 bases at J, with 9 bases between. This CDR3 comprises 11 residues.

V gene TRBV10-2 combines with J gene TRBJ2-3; TRBD2 agrees at 12 bases. The V segment lost 7 bases and the J segment 5 bases; nucleotides outside the gene matches: 10. Germline loops: CDR1 WSHSY, CDR2 SAAADI. This CDR3 is 16 amino acids long. CDR3 DNA sequence: TGCGCCAGCATCTCCGCCCTAGCGGGGGGGGGAGATACGCAGTATTTT. It translates to CASISALAGGGDTQYF.

This clonotype was seen repeatedly, ten times or more. The chain carries TRBV28 and TRBJ2-7; no clear D. The V gene lost 4 bases and the J gene lost 5 bases, with 12 bases spanning the gap. CDR1 MDHEN and CDR2 SYDVKM come from the germline V gene. The CDR3 sequence is 13 residues long. For the CDR3, the DNA is TGTGCCAGCAGTTACCGCCAGGTTGACGAGCAGTACTTC. Protein sequence: CASSYRQVDEQYF.

This clonotype was recorded many times. This chain links TRBV7-9 with TRBJ2-3; the match to TRBD2 covers 15 bases. The germline V gene has CDR1 SEHNR and CDR2 FQNEAQ (reference sequence). The CDR3 runs 17 residues. V was clipped by 5 bases and J by 3 bases; unmatched bases: 6. The CDR3 DNA follows: TGTGCCAGCAGCCCAGGACTAGCGGGAGGGCCGACAGATACGCAGTATTTT. The encoded protein is CASSPGLAGGPTDTQYF.

The chain combines TRBV5-1 with TRBJ1-1; TRBD1 agrees at 7 bases. Per germline, CDR1 SGHRS and CDR2 YFSETQ. V shed 4 bases and J 2 bases; nucleotides not matched to a gene: 8. The CDR3 runs to 15 residues. The CDR3, as DNA: TGCGCCAGCAGCGGGGGACAGAGCGACAACACTGAAGCTTTCTTT. This codes for CASSGGQSDNTEAFF.

A single count supports this clonotype. This chain uses TRBV20-1 with TRBJ1-4; D is perhaps TRBD1 (6 bases). With 7 bases removed from V and 8 bases from J, the gap between germline ends came to 14 bases. This CDR3 is built from 12 residues. Germline-derived CDR1 and CDR2 are DFQATT and SNEGSKA (reference sequence). CDR3 sequence (DNA): TGCAGTGTTCGGGGGCTCTCAGAAAAACTGTTTTTT. Translated, it gives CSVRGLSEKLFF.

This clonotype was observed many times. The chain joins TRBV5-1 to TRBJ1-1; D remains ambiguous. This CDR3 is 12 amino acids long. The V end lost 4 bases, the J end lost 5 bases, and 9 bases lay between the germline ends. Germline loops: CDR1 SGHRS, CDR2 YFSETQ. CDR3 sequence: CASSVSLTEAFF. The CDR3 DNA follows: TGCGCCAGCAGCGTCAGTTTGACTGAAGCTTTCTTT.

This clonotype was picked up many times. The rearrangement links TRBV7-9 to TRBJ2-1; 9 bases fit TRBD2. Germline-derived CDR1 and CDR2 are SEHNR and FQNEAQ (reference sequence). The V gene end was trimmed by 2 bases and the J gene end by 8 bases; junction bases not matched to a gene: 16. The CDR3 is made up of 18 amino acids. The CDR3 protein is CASSLRGVSGRAVDEQFF. DNA for the CDR3: TGTGCCAGCAGCTTAAGGGGGGTTAGCGGGAGAGCCGTCGATGAGCAGTTCTTC.

This clonotype has at least ten counts. This chain links TRBV9 with TRBJ2-7; 10 nucleotides agree with TRBD1. This CDR3 has 15 amino acids. Germline V gives CDR1 SGDLS, CDR2 YYNGEE. V was pared by 3 bases and J by 4 bases, with 7 bases of the junction left unmatched. CDR3 sequence: CASSASGTGVYEQYF. In DNA form, the CDR3 reads TGTGCCAGCAGCGCCTCCGGGACAGGGGTTTACGAGCAGTACTTC.

The chain carries TRBV29-1 and TRBJ1-3; D remains ambiguous. V lost 2 bases, J lost 0 bases, and 8 bases lay in between. Per the germline V gene, CDR1 is SQVTM and CDR2 is ANQGSEA. This CDR3 comprises 14 residues. The CDR3 bases are TGCAGCGTTGAACTGGCAAGCTCTGGAAACACCATATATTTT. It encodes CSVELASSGNTIYF.

The table lists this clonotype with many counts. The rearrangement links TRBV27 to TRBJ2-1, with D unclear. Germline V lookup: CDR1 MNHEY, CDR2 SMNVEV (reference sequence). There are 13 residues in the CDR3. V gave up 6 bases and J gave up 2 bases, with 8 bases separating them. CDR3 in DNA: TGTGCCAGCAGAGACTTACCCTACAATGAGCAGTTCTTC. The encoded protein is CASRDLPYNEQFF.

The V call is TRBV12-5, the J call TRBJ2-3; 10 bases are shared with TRBD2. CDR1 and CDR2 (germline): LGHNT, FRNRAP. The CDR3 is 15 amino acids. The V segment lost 2 bases and the J segment 3 bases; nucleotides outside the gene matches: 2. The CDR3 DNA follows: TGTGCTAGTGGTTTGACTAGCGGGATGACAGATACGCAGTATTTT. It yields the protein CASGLTSGMTDTQYF.

At least ten counts were recorded for this clonotype. The chain combines TRBV5-5 with TRBJ2-7; 8 nucleotides agree with TRBD1. The V segment lost 3 bases and the J segment 2 bases; nucleotides outside the gene matches: 7. The CDR3 consists of 15 residues. CDR1 is SGHKS, CDR2 YYEKEE, per germline (reference sequence). CDR3 sequence: CASSYDRDRTYEQYF. The CDR3 DNA sequence: TGTGCCAGCAGCTACGACCGGGACAGGACCTACGAGCAGTACTTC.

This clonotype appeared many times. The chain carries TRBV5-1 and TRBJ1-6; the D gene is possibly TRBD1 (6 bases). The CDR3 length is 16 residues. Looked up from germline, CDR1 is SGHRS and CDR2 is YFSETQ. The V end was cut by 1 base, the J end by 4 bases, with 12 bases between. CDR3 sequence reads: CASSLTGSRYNSPLHF. CDR3 coding DNA: TGCGCCAGCAGCTTGACAGGGTCCCGTTATAATTCACCCCTCCACTTT. Complete variable domain (other parts from reference TRBV5-1 and TRBJ1-6): KAGVTQTPRYLIKTRGQQVTLSCSPISGHRSVSWYQQTPGQGLQFLFEYFSETQRNKGNFPGRFSGRQFSNSRSEMNVSTLELGDSALYLCASSLTGSRYNSPLHFGNGTRLTVT.

V gene TRBV7-2 combines with J gene TRBJ2-3; tentatively, D is TRBD1 or TRBD2 (5 bases each). V was clipped by 0 bases and J by 1 base, with 11 bases between them. CDR1 is SGHTA, CDR2 FQGNSA, per germline. The CDR3 runs to 16 residues. This CDR3 is CASSLAAGTRTDTQYF. Here the CDR3 DNA reads TGTGCCAGCAGCTTAGCGGCCGGGACGCGCACAGATACGCAGTATTTT.

This clonotype was detected ten times or more. The chain recombines TRBV28 with TRBJ2-1; TRBD1 matches 8 bases. Per germline, CDR1 MDHEN and CDR2 SYDVKM. Trimming removed 5 bases from V and 3 bases from J; junction bases left unmatched: 15. There are 18 residues in the CDR3. The DNA of the CDR3 is TGTGCCAGCAGTCGGACAGGGATGGGGTCAGCATTCTACAATGAGCAGTTCTTC. It translates to CASSRTGMGSAFYNEQFF.

The chain has TRBV29-1 and TRBJ2-7; 10 bases are shared with TRBD2. The junction had 12 bases not matched to a gene; V was cut back by 4 bases and J by 0 bases. This CDR3 is 17 amino acids long. Germline V gene data show CDR1 as SQVTM and CDR2 as ANQGSEA. The CDR3 DNA reads TGCAGCGTTGTCCAGGGGGCGCTAGCGGGAGTCTCCTACGAGCAGTACTTC. This codes for CSVVQGALAGVSYEQYF.

This clonotype was found many times. J is TRBJ2-7 and V is TRBV28; perhaps TRBD1 as D (5 bases). Trimming took off 3 bases at V and 8 bases at J, with 11 bases between the two ends. This CDR3 spans 12 amino acids. Germline V gene sequence: CDR1 MDHEN, CDR2 SYDVKM. CDR3 region: CASSFGQGKQYF. CDR3 DNA: TGTGCCAGCAGTTTTGGGCAGGGAAAGCAGTACTTC.

The CDR3 coding sequence is TGCAGTGCGAGGCGGGATTACCCTCCCTACGAGCAGTACTTC. It encodes CSARRDYPPYEQYF. V gene TRBV20-1 combines with J gene TRBJ2-7, with a tentative D call TRBD2 (6 bases). Deletions cut 6 bases from V and 2 bases from J, with 17 bases between. The CDR3 extends over 14 amino acids. Germline values: CDR1 DFQATT, CDR2 SNEGSKA (reference sequence).

This clonotype was observed a single time. The V and J genes are TRBV12-3 or TRBV12-4 and TRBJ2-7; D is possibly TRBD1 or TRBD2 (5 bases each). The closer fit of TRBJ2-1 to the DNA end suggests the J call may be wrong. This CDR3 is 13 amino acids long. The CDR3 DNA reads TGTGCCAGCAGTTTAGCAGGGACCTACGAGCAGTTCTTC. Protein: CASSLAGTYEQFF.